The present TCR beta chain was sequenced within a study of shared clonotypes between healthy human individuals (dated by TCRdb to the early 2020s). For context, the study as a whole: Three men and a couple of women, aged 18 to 49 years, made up the cohort. To increase sequencing depth and limit assay-specific biases, TCR repertoire library preparation and sequencing were carried out by different laboratories using diverse techniques. To estimate repertoire size and how much clonotype sharing occurs between individuals, the study deeply sequenced the blood TCR repertoires of several healthy adults. Each donor's leukapheresis produced roughly between about 0.9 and 9.5 billion PBMCs. Overall study outcomes, separate from this receptor: Sampling was restricted to blood, and TCR repertoires in tissue are likely to differ from TCR repertoires in blood. Pairwise subsampling led to the expectation that sequencing depth would affect the degree of clonotype sharing among donors. The genetic and exposure-history diversity represented was limited by the small number of donors.

This clone showed up many times. It lacks a known antigen. No much larger clone exists at a distance of one base, and base qualities are not known. Using the deep immunoSEQ assay, TCR CDR3 regions were amplified from genomic DNA by multiplex PCR. For each cell subset, the extracted genomic DNA was distributed evenly across all wells of several immunoSEQ 96-well plates, and each plate served as one replicate. Each replicate PCR for unsorted PBMC received 300 to 350 ng genomic DNA, equal to tens of thousands of T cell genomes. Ten immunoSEQ deep assay plates were used to sequence unsorted PBMC genomic DNA. The purified libraries were quantified using a Qubit 3.0 fluorometer, sized with a Bioanalyzer 2100, and then quantified again using the KAPA Library Quantification kit. Every immunoSEQ 96-well plate was sequenced on a separate single-read 150-cycle Illumina NextSeq 550 flow cell. The study's own analysis went as follows. The immunoSEQ output contained only junctional sequences without quality scores, so filtering could not match that applied to full-length reads. Sequences were annotated with PyIR, a Python wrapper for IgBLAST v1.9, using IMGT germline references to assign V/J genes and CDR3. Any read was removed if the V/J assignment was weak (E-value above 1e-6), the CDR3 was missing, or the read contained stop codons, out-of-frame junctions, or ambiguous translated residues. V3J clonotypes were defined by identical inferred V gene, J gene, and CDR3 amino acid sequence. Percentage overlap between repertoires was calculated by dividing the number of shared unique clonotypes by the size of the smaller repertoire. RTK rarefaction, the Chao1 estimator, and Recon v2.1 estimates of unobserved clonotypes were used to assess repertoire richness. TCRdb carries this immuneACCESS record with in-frame sequences only. Its versions omit some clonotypes, under half of them owing to an unresolved V gene in the studies checked, with the rest unexplained. The DNA was the basis for D and trimming; V, J and clone size are from that table. A total of about 92,000 clones appear in this sample, around 43% of them only once. The ten top clones hold about 16% of the sample.

From the germline V gene, CDR1 is SGHRS and CDR2 is YFSETQ. Compared with germline, V lacks 4 bases and J lacks 10 bases; bases without a gene match: 11. The CDR3, from cysteine to phenylalanine, totals 14 residues. Solely the CDR3 DNA is kept, with 42 bases framed from the first base. The donors were healthy, HIV-negative adults who had no recently reported acute infections or vaccinations. Every donor was a Caucasian adult living in Nashville, Tennessee, USA. For unsorted samples, about 87 million PBMCs were counted, and genomic DNA was extracted using the QIAamp DNA Blood Mini kit. Blood was collected by leukapheresis, and PBMCs were isolated by Ficoll-Histopaque density gradient centrifugation and then cryopreserved in liquid nitrogen vapor phase.

The source is a middle-aged woman in good health. Some clones in this sample may be carry-over from other donors' samples. The receptor chain draws on TRBV5-1 and TRBJ2-1; 7 junctional bases match TRBD2. Input material: PBMCs. The sequenced DNA is TGCGCCAGCAGCCTAAGCGGGATGAAGGGGGAGCAGTTCTTC. Its protein product is CASSLSGMKGEQFF.